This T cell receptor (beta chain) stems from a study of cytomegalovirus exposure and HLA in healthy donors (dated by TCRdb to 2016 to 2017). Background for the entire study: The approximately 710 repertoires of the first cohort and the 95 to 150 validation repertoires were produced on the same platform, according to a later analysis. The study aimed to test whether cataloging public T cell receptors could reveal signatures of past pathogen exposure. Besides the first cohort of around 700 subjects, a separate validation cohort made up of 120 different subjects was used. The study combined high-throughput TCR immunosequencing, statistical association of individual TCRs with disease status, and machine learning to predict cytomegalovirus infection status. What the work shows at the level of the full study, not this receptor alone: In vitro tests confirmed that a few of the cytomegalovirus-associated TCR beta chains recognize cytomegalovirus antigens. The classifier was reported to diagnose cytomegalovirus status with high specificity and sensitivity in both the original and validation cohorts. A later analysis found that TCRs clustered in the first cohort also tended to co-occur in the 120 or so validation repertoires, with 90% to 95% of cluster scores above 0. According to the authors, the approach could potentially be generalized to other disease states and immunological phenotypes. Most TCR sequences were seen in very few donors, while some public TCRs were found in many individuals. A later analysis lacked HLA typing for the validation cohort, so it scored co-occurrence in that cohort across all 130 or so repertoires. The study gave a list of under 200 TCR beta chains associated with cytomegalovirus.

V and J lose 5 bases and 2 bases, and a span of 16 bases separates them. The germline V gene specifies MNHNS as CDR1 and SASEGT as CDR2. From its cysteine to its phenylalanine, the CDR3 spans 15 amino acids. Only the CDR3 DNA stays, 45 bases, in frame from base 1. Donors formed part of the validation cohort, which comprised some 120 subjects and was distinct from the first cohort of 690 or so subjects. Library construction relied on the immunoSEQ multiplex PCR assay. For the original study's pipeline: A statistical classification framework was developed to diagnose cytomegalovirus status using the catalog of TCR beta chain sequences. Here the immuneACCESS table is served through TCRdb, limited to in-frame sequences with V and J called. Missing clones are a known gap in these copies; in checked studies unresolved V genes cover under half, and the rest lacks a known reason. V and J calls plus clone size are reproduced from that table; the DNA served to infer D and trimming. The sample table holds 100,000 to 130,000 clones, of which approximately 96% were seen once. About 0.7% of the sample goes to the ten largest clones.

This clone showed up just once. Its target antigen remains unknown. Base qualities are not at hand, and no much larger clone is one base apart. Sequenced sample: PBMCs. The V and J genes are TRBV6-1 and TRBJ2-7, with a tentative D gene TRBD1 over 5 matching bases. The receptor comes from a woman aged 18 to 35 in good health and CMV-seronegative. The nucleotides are TGTGCCAGCAGTCCACGCCCGGCAGGGCCCTACGAGCAGTACTTC. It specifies CASSPRPAGPYEQYF.